The 10 T cell receptor beta chains in this list originate from one sample, sequenced in a study of response to subunit inactivated influenza vaccine (dated by TCRdb to 2016 to 2019). Library method: RT-PCR. Instrument on record: Illumina HiSeq 2500. The raw public data were reprocessed by TCRdb itself: fastp quality trimming at Q25, MiXCR clonotype calling, in-frame beta chains only. Each record represents a unique CDR3 protein, reported with the most common genes and DNA among its rows. The table for this sample lists more than 450,000 distinct CDR3 sequences; 6.5% to 8% of them were counted only once. 10% to 15% of the sample is in the top ten clones. The starting material was PBMCs from blood, obtained less than 30 months after vaccination. The receptors stem from a man between 50 and 69 years old who received an inactivated influenza vaccine. Donor details come from another sample of the same person, matched by shared clones.

This clonotype was seen many times. The chain employs TRBV14 and TRBJ1-2; D call uncertain. Germline V CDR1 and CDR2: SGHDN, FVKESK. Trimming shortened V by 4 bases and J by 2 bases, and 8 bases separated the two germline ends. The CDR3 sequence is 13 residues long. In nucleotides, the CDR3 is TGTGCCAGCAGCCCAATGGCAAACTATGGCTACACCTTC. As protein: CASSPMANYGYTF.

This clonotype was observed a few times. This rearrangement joins TRBV2 to TRBJ2-5; 8 positions match TRBD1. The CDR3 totals 14 residues. Germline-derived CDR1 and CDR2 are SNHLY and FYNNEI. V was clipped by 2 bases and J by 6 bases; unmatched bases: 5. In DNA form, the CDR3 reads TGTGCCAGCAGTGAAATAGGACAGGGAAAGACCCAGTACTTC. Encoded protein: CASSEIGQGKTQYF.

In this sample, this clonotype turned up a few times. The chain joins TRBV5-1 to TRBJ1-1, with a possible D match to TRBD1 (5 bases). Trimming stripped 4 bases from V and 4 bases from J, with 11 bases between. The germline V gene encodes CDR1 SGHRS and CDR2 YFSETQ. The CDR3 loop spans 13 amino acids. CDR3 protein: CASSQGGSTEAFF. For the CDR3, the DNA is TGCGCCAGCAGCCAGGGCGGCTCCACTGAAGCTTTCTTT.

This clonotype was seen a handful of times. The V gene is TRBV5-1, the J gene TRBJ2-1, with 7 bases identical to TRBD1. CDR3 length equals 15 residues. Germline-derived CDR1 and CDR2 are SGHRS and YFSETQ. The J segment lost 5 bases and the V segment lost 0 bases, leaving 5 bases of the junction unmatched. Here the CDR3 DNA reads TGCGCCAGCAGCTTGGGGGGGACAGAACACAATGAGCAGTTCTTC. This gives the protein CASSLGGTEHNEQFF.

This clonotype has a count of ten or more. This sequence joins TRBV7-2 and TRBJ2-3; D remains unclear. Trimming cost V 1 base and J 7 bases, with 6 bases left between them. The length of the CDR3 is 12 residues. Germline V gene sequence: CDR1 SGHTA, CDR2 FQGNSA. CDR3 bases: TGTGCCAGCAGCTTAGTAGAAAATACGCAGTATTTT. It codes for CASSLVENTQYF.

Ten or more counts support this clonotype. V is TRBV29-1 and J is TRBJ2-7; a possible D gene is TRBD2 (6 bases). CDR3 length: 12 amino acids. V lost 4 bases, J lost 2 bases, and 9 bases lay in between. Germline CDR1 and CDR2: SQVTM and ANQGSEA. The CDR3 spells CSVASVAYEQYF. The CDR3 nucleotides read TGCAGCGTTGCTAGCGTAGCCTACGAGCAGTACTTC.

Comments on this clonotype: A read error may account for a junction end that differs from germline. This chain joins TRBV5-1 and TRBJ1-5; D is unresolved. This CDR3 spans 15 amino acids. Germline CDR1 reads SGHRS; CDR2 reads YFSETQ. The CDR3 DNA reads TGCGCCGGCAGCTTGGCGGGCGGCAGCAATCAGCCCCAGCATTTT. It codes for CAGSLAGGSNQPQHF.

The table lists this clonotype with many counts. This chain uses TRBV6-5 with TRBJ2-1; D not certain. Germline assignment: CDR1 MNHEY and CDR2 SVGAGI. This CDR3 is built from 15 residues. Trimming cost V 3 bases and J 4 bases, with 13 bases left between them. The CDR3 loop reads CASSYAAVSYNEQFF. The DNA of the CDR3 is TGTGCCAGCAGTTATGCGGCCGTGTCTTACAATGAGCAGTTCTTC.

The table lists this clonotype with many counts. The chain uses TRBV7-2 and TRBJ1-4; 9 nucleotides match TRBD1. The germline V gene has CDR1 SGHTA and CDR2 FQGNSA. This CDR3 spans 15 amino acids. The J segment lost 5 bases and the V segment lost 1 base, leaving 2 bases of the junction unmatched. The CDR3 protein is CASSLGDRENEKLFF. CDR3 coding DNA: TGTGCCAGCAGCTTAGGGGACAGGGAAAATGAAAAACTGTTTTTT.

This clonotype was recorded a few times. The genes are TRBV20-1 and TRBJ2-7; D remains unclear. V lost 4 bases and J lost 0, with 13 bases in between. This CDR3 is 14 amino acids long. Germline values: CDR1 DFQATT, CDR2 SNEGSKA (reference sequence). CDR3: CSAMSRVNSYEQYF. The CDR3 region has the DNA TGCAGTGCTATGAGTAGAGTGAACTCCTACGAGCAGTACTTC.